This T cell receptor (beta chain) emerged from a study of blood T cells in healthy people across ages. Whole-study findings and limits: The study found more naive CD4+ cells and higher diversity in long-lived than aged donors.

A minimum of 7 million PBMCs was isolated per sample. This CDR3 is 20 amino acids long. The germline gives CDR1 SGHTA, CDR2 FQGNSA. V shed 3 bases and J 12 bases; nucleotides not matched to a gene: 25. In the case of this clonotype: No antigen is known for it.

Using a J-beta primer mix together with a sample-barcoded 5' primer, a second PCR was run for roughly 7 to 11 cycles. TCRdb reanalysed the 5' RACE reads using MiXCR and keeps one entry per CDR3 protein. The sample contains about 680,000 distinct CDR3 sequences, around 49% of which appear only once. This chain links TRBV7-2 with TRBJ2-7, with 14 bases fitting TRBD2. The sequencing input was blood. This receptor was obtained from a woman aged 55 to 70 in good health. CDR3 nucleotide sequence: TGTGCCAGCAGCTTTACTTTCGGCGCCAGGACTAGCGGGAGGTCAGAGACCCTGTACTTC. Amino acid sequence: CASSFTFGARTSGRSETLYF.